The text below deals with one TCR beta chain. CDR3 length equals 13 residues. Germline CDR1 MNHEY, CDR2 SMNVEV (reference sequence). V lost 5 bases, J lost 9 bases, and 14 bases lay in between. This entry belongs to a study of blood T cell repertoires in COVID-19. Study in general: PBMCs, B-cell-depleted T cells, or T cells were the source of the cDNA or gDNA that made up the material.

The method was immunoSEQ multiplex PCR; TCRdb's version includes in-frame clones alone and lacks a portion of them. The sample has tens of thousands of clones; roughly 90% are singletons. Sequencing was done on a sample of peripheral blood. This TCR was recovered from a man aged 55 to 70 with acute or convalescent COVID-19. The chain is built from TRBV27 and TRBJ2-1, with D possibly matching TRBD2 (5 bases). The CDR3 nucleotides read TGTGCCAGCAGTCTCCCCCCGGGGAGTGAGCAGTTCTTC. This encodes CASSLPPGSEQFF.